The source of this T cell receptor beta chain is a study of blood T cells in healthy people across ages. Study outcomes and limitations: A strong correlation between TCR beta diversity and naive T cell percentage was seen.

The second PCR ran roughly 6 to 12 cycles with a sample-barcoded 5' primer and J-beta primers. Every sample returned 2.5 million or more CDR3-containing paired-end reads. Each CDR3 protein gets one entry after TCRdb re-called the 5' RACE reads with MiXCR. The repertoire holds 1.5 million to 2 million distinct CDR3 sequences, with about two fifths as singletons. This clonotype has a count of ten or more. Its antigen remains unidentified. The CDR3 is made up of 14 amino acids. Trimming took 6 bases from V and 10 from J; bases not matched to a gene: 9. Germline loops: CDR1 MNHEY, CDR2 SVGAGI. The source is a human donor in good health. The rearrangement links TRBV6-5 to TRBJ1-6; 7 bases agree with TRBD1. Input material: blood. The CDR3 DNA is TGTGCCAGCAGAAACCCCGACAGGGACTCACCCCTCCACTTT. Translating it yields CASRNPDRDSPLHF.